This T cell receptor beta chain was profiled in a study of shared clonotypes between healthy human individuals (dated by TCRdb to the early 2020s). About the study as a whole: The cohort comprised a couple of women and three men aged 18 to 49 years. For each donor, three plates each were used for CD4 naive and CD4 memory, two plates were used for CD8 naive, and one plate was used for CD8 memory. To estimate repertoire size and how much clonotype sharing occurs between individuals, the study deeply sequenced the blood TCR repertoires of roughly 5 healthy adults. To increase sequencing depth and limit assay-specific biases, TCR repertoire library preparation and sequencing were carried out by different laboratories using diverse techniques. Leukapheresis yielded between about 0.94 and 8.9 billion PBMCs per donor. General findings and caveats noted by the study authors: Estimated clonotype richness was generally larger for naive than for memory subsets. Approximately 5% of naive CD4, 3.5% of naive CD8, 2.3% of memory CD4, and 0.4% of memory CD8 clonotypes were shared across several donors. Because the study included only a small number of donors, the genetic and exposure-history diversity represented was limited. Only blood was sampled, and tissue TCR repertoires likely differ from those in blood. Compared with non-shared clonotypes, clonotypes shared by all four sorted-subset donors had higher generation probabilities. Pairwise subsampling indicated that sequencing depth was expected to affect the degree of clonotype sharing among donors. Even with the large sequencing depth, rarefaction of the sorted-subset datasets indicated that sequencing was incomplete.

The donors were healthy, HIV-negative adults who had no recently reported acute infections or vaccinations. Only Caucasian adults living in Nashville, Tennessee, USA were represented among the donors. CD4+ T cells were enriched by magnetic negative selection; naive cells were then positively selected on CD45RA, and the negative fraction formed the memory subset. Blood was collected by leukapheresis, and PBMCs were isolated by Ficoll-Histopaque density gradient centrifugation and then cryopreserved in liquid nitrogen vapor phase. Analytical flow cytometry was used to check the purity and quantity of every magnetically sorted T cell population. Genomic DNA was isolated from each sorted fraction and quantified by UV absorbance on a Nanodrop 2000c. Note on this clone: No antigen is known for it. The sample holds no much larger clone one base away, and base qualities are not on file.

The CDR3 contains 15 residues, cysteine and phenylalanine counted. This entry keeps only the CDR3 DNA: 45 bases, framed from base 1. The germline ends are 8 bases apart after V is trimmed by 5 bases and J by 0 bases. Sequences MNHEY (CDR1) and SVGAGI (CDR2) are obtained from the germline V gene. Using the deep immunoSEQ assay, multiplex PCR amplified TCR CDR3 regions from genomic DNA. Extracted genomic DNA from each cell subset was distributed evenly across all wells of several immunoSEQ 96-well plates, and each plate was treated as a replicate. For sorted subsets, about 200 ng genomic DNA, equal to about 30,000 T cell genomes, was loaded into each replicate PCR. Purified libraries were quantified with a Qubit 3.0 fluorometer, sized on a Bioanalyzer 2100, and re-quantified with the KAPA Library Quantification kit. A separate single-read 150-cycle Illumina NextSeq 550 flow cell was used to sequence each immunoSEQ 96-well plate. The authors' pipeline ran thus. Because the immunoSEQ output held only junctional sequences and lacked quality scores, the filtering could not match the filtering applied to full-length reads. Sequences were annotated with PyIR, a Python wrapper for IgBLAST v1.9, and V/J genes and CDR3 were assigned using IMGT germline references. Reads with weak V/J assignments (E-value above 1e-6), missing CDR3, stop codons, out-of-frame junctions, or ambiguous translated residues were removed. A V3J clonotype was defined by an identical inferred V gene, J gene, and CDR3 amino acid sequence. Percentage overlap between repertoires was computed as shared unique clonotypes divided by the size of the smaller repertoire. Three approaches were used to assess repertoire richness: RTK rarefaction, the Chao1 estimator, and Recon v2.1 estimates of unobserved clonotypes. Generation probabilities for all TCRbeta clonotypes obtained by the gDNA method from a few donors were computed using OLGA. TCRdb re-hosts the immuneACCESS table, in-frame sequences only. Its copies lack some clones; in the studies checked, an unresolved V gene accounts for under half of them, and the cause for the rest is not known. The V and J calls and clone size were taken over from that table, and D and trimming were inferred from the DNA. The sample data list about 2.4 million clones, and approximately 93% of these were observed just once. In total, the top ten clones hold approximately 0.36% of the sample.

The chain is encoded by TRBV6-5 joined to TRBJ2-6; a confident D gene designation cannot be given. The clonotype comes from a man younger than 35 in good health. Some clones in this sample may be carry-over from other donors' samples. The sequencing input was naive CD4+ T cells from PBMCs. What this sample's cell subset or site label stands for: CD45RA+ positively selected. The CDR3 has the sequence CASSPWGSGANVLTF. DNA sequence: TGTGCCAGCAGTCCCTGGGGCTCTGGGGCCAACGTCCTGACTTTC.